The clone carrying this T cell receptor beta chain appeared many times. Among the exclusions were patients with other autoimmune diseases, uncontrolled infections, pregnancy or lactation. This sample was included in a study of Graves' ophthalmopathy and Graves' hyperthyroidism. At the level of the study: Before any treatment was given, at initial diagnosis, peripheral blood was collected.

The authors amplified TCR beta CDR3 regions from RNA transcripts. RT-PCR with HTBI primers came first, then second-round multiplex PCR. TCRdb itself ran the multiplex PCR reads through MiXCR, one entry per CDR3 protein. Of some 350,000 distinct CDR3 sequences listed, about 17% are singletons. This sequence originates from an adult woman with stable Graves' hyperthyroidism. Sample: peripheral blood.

CDR3 region: CASSSRTSGIYSYEQYF. The CDR3 region has the DNA TGTGCCAGCAGTTCCCGGACTAGCGGGATCTACTCCTACGAGCAGTACTTC. The J gene is TRBJ2-7, the V gene TRBV28; 12 bases are a match to TRBD2. V trimming: 4 bases; J trimming: 0 bases; junction bases outside the gene matches: 7. This CDR3 contains 17 residues. Germline V gene lookup returns CDR1 MDHEN and CDR2 SYDVKM.